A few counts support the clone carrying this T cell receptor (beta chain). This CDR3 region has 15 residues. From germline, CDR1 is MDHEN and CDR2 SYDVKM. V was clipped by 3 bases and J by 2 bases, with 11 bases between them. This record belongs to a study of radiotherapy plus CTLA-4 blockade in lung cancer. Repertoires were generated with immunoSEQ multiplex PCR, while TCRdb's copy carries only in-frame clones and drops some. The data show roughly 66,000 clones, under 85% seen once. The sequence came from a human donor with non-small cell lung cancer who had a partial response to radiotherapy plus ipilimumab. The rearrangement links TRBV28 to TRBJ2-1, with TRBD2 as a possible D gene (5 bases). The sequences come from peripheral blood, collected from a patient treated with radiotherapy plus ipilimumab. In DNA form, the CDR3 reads TGTGCCAGCAGTTTTGGGCGGGCCGCCTACAATGAGCAGTTCTTC. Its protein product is CASSFGRAAYNEQFF.